The rows below give T cell receptor beta chains drawn from one sample of a study of T cells in localized non-small cell lung cancer. Sequencing used immunoSEQ multiplex PCR; TCRdb keeps in-frame clones, though not all of them. Found here are fewer than 1,300 clones, approximately 20% of them singletons; the top ten hold roughly 13%. The source material was normal lung tissue next to the tumor, sampled before any cancer treatment. These receptors originate from a woman aged 35 to 75 with stage I lung adenocarcinoma. Each CDR3 is given with its conserved first and last residue. A D gene is named only where the DNA matches it firmly. Size tells how often a clone was seen (once, few, many) or the class of an expanded clone, and some rows leave it out.

abundance,v_gene,j_gene,d_gene,CDR3aa,CDR3nt
.,TRBV10-3,TRBJ2-1,TRBD2,CAISESAAGAYNEQFF,TGTGCCATCAGTGAGTCGGCGGCGGGGGCCTACAATGAGCAGTTCTTC
few,TRBV19,TRBJ2-5,TRBD2,CASSRAGGPVETQYF,TGTGCCAGTAGTAGGGCGGGGGGGCCTGTGGAGACCCAGTACTTC
few,TRBV11-3,TRBJ2-7,TRBD1,CASSLNIGTVYEQYF,TGTGCCAGCAGCCTTAATATCGGGACAGTTTACGAGCAGTACTTC
.,TRBV10-2,TRBJ1-5,.,CASSESRGGASGQPQHF,TGCGCCAGCAGTGAGTCGAGGGGGGGCGCTTCGGGTCAGCCCCAGCATTTT
.,TRBV18,TRBJ2-1,.,CASTRPGGSYNEQFF,TGTGCCAGCACCCGGCCGGGGGGCTCTTACAATGAGCAGTTCTTC
.,TRBV7-2,TRBJ1-1,.,CASSPSSEAEAFF,TGTGCCAGCAGCCCCAGCAGTGAAGCTGAAGCTTTCTTT
few,TRBV11-3,TRBJ1-5,TRBD1,CASSRGQGASSQPQHF,TGTGCCAGCAGCCGGGGACAGGGGGCATCTAGTCAGCCCCAGCATTTT
few,TRBV1,TRBJ2-2,.,CASSRWPNGELFF,TGCGCCAGCAGCCGCTGGCCCAACGGGGAGCTGTTTTTT
.,TRBV19,TRBJ2-3,.,CASNLNRGRDTQYF,TGTGCCAGCAACCTAAATCGTGGGCGAGATACGCAGTATTTT
.,TRBV29-1,TRBJ1-4,TRBD1,CSVPGGSNEKLFF,TGCAGCGTACCAGGGGGATCTAATGAAAAACTGTTTTTT
.,TRBV11-3,TRBJ2-7,.,CASSQIGTSYEQYF,TGTGCCAGCAGCCAAATAGGGACCTCCTACGAGCAGTACTTC
few,TRBV1,TRBJ1-5,.,CASSQDRGPPQPQHF,TGCGCCAGCAGCCAAGACAGGGGGCCACCACAGCCCCAGCATTTT
large,TRBV11-3,TRBJ1-1,.,CASSQKRGLNTEAFF,TGTGCCAGCAGCCAAAAACGGGGTCTGAACACTGAAGCTTTCTTT
few,TRBV19,TRBJ1-2,.,CASSRTSSGHGYTF,TGTGCCAGTAGTAGAACCAGTTCGGGGCATGGCTACACCTTC
few,TRBV5-1,TRBJ1-6,.,CASSPDQATNSPLHF,TGCGCCAGCAGCCCGGATCAGGCGACTAATTCACCCCTCCACTTT
.,TRBV7-2,TRBJ1-1,.,CASSRNSWDEAFF,TGTGCCAGCAGTCGTAATAGTTGGGATGAAGCTTTCTTT
.,TRBV6-8,TRBJ2-1,TRBD2,CASSSSGGYNEQFF,TGTGCCAGCAGTTCAAGCGGGGGGTACAATGAGCAGTTCTTC
few,TRBV6-8,TRBJ2-1,.,CASSYSQGPSGQFF,TGTGCCAGCAGTTACTCACAGGGCCCCTCGGGGCAGTTCTTC
few,TRBV7-6,TRBJ1-1,.,CASSPYGPGGTEAFF,TGTGCCAGCAGCCCCTACGGGCCCGGCGGCACTGAAGCTTTCTTT
.,TRBV11-3,TRBJ1-1,.,CASSLGAAMNTEAFF,TGTGCCAGCAGCTTGGGCGCAGCCATGAACACTGAAGCTTTCTTT
medium-sized,TRBV28,TRBJ2-3,TRBD2,CASSFLAGGRDTQYF,TGTGCCAGCAGTTTCCTAGCGGGGGGGAGGGATACGCAGTATTTT
few,TRBV7-6,TRBJ2-3,.,CASRGRGRGTDTQYF,TGTGCCAGCCGGGGGCGGGGGCGCGGCACAGATACGCAGTATTTT
.,TRBV19,TRBJ1-5,.,CASSERGDQPQHF,TGTGCCAGTAGCGAGAGAGGGGATCAGCCCCAGCATTTT
medium-sized,TRBV11-3,TRBJ2-7,TRBD1,CASSPTGGRDEQYF,TGTGCCAGCAGCCCGACAGGGGGCAGGGACGAGCAGTACTTC
.,TRBV30,TRBJ1-2,.,CAWSLGTPTGYTF,TGTGCCTGGAGTTTAGGGACACCGACCGGCTACACCTTC
.,TRBV19,TRBJ2-3,TRBD1,CASSPGQGVADTQYF,TGTGCCAGTAGTCCGGGACAGGGGGTGGCAGATACGCAGTATTTT
few,TRBV6-8,TRBJ2-1,TRBD2,CASSATSGPINEQFF,TGTGCCAGCAGTGCGACTAGCGGACCAATAAATGAGCAGTTCTTC
once,TRBV29-1,TRBJ2-5,TRBD1,CSVAGGGGETQYF,TGCAGCGTTGCAGGGGGCGGTGGGGAGACCCAGTACTTC
.,TRBV9,TRBJ2-2,.,CASLTSRQNTGELFF,TGTGCCAGCCTTACTAGCCGCCAGAACACCGGGGAGCTGTTTTTT
few,TRBV6-8,TRBJ2-3,.,CASSVEGSGTDTQYF,TGTGCCAGCAGTGTTGAAGGTAGCGGCACAGATACGCAGTATTTT
few,TRBV11-3,TRBJ2-1,.,CASSSSAGSYNEQFF,TGTGCCAGCAGCTCATCGGCAGGGTCTTACAATGAGCAGTTCTTC
few,TRBV6-8,TRBJ1-3,.,CASSYSSQSSGNTIYF,TGTGCCAGCAGTTACTCGAGTCAGAGCTCTGGAAACACCATATATTTT
.,TRBV6-8,TRBJ2-7,.,CASSYRSTEQYF,TGTGCCAGCAGTTATAGGTCGACTGAGCAGTACTTC
.,TRBV12-5,TRBJ2-7,TRBD1,CASGLPPGTVEQYF,TGTGCTAGTGGTTTGCCACCCGGGACAGTCGAGCAGTACTTC
few,TRBV9,TRBJ1-1,.,CASSSDGRTEAFF,TGTGCCAGCAGCAGCGACGGGAGGACTGAAGCTTTCTTT
medium-sized,TRBV9,TRBJ2-1,.,CASSPRSGFYNEQFF,TGTGCCAGCAGCCCAAGATCAGGGTTTTACAATGAGCAGTTCTTC
.,TRBV11-3,TRBJ2-7,TRBD2,CASSSQTSGGLEQYF,TGTGCCAGCAGCTCCCAGACTAGCGGGGGCCTCGAGCAGTACTTC
.,TRBV18,TRBJ2-1,.,CASSLDYYNEQFF,TGTGCCAGCTCGCTAGACTACTACAATGAGCAGTTCTTC
few,TRBV11-3,TRBJ1-4,.,CASSLALGGNEKLFF,TGTGCCAGCAGCTTGGCTTTGGGGGGGAATGAAAAACTGTTTTTT
.,TRBV28,TRBJ1-1,TRBD1,CASSFRQGRGSTEAFF,TGTGCCAGCAGTTTTCGACAGGGAAGGGGGAGCACTGAAGCTTTCTTT
few,TRBV19,TRBJ1-1,.,CASKGYMNTEAFF,TGTGCCAGTAAAGGATACATGAACACTGAAGCTTTCTTT
few,TRBV19,TRBJ2-7,.,CASGQPNYEQYF,TGTGCCAGTGGACAGCCCAACTACGAGCAGTACTTC
few,TRBV11-3,TRBJ2-5,TRBD2,CASSLGVSGVQETQYF,TGTGCCAGCAGCTTAGGGGTTAGCGGGGTACAAGAGACCCAGTACTTC
few,TRBV9,TRBJ2-7,TRBD1,CASRTGTGYFEQYF,TGTGCCAGCAGAACCGGGACAGGGTATTTCGAGCAGTACTTC
.,TRBV5-1,TRBJ2-3,TRBD2,CASSSGLAGGTDTQYF,TGCGCCAGCAGCTCGGGACTAGCAGGAGGCACAGATACGCAGTATTTT
few,TRBV28,TRBJ2-6,.,CASIQRRVGGSGANVLTF,TGTGCCAGCATCCAACGGAGGGTCGGGGGCTCTGGGGCCAACGTCCTGACTTTC
.,TRBV28,TRBJ1-1,TRBD1,CASSLKTGGRYTEAFF,TGTGCCAGCAGTTTGAAGACAGGGGGGAGATACACTGAAGCTTTCTTT
.,TRBV19,TRBJ1-1,.,CASSKGWYSGAEAAEAFF,TGTGCCAGTAGTAAGGGGTGGTACTCCGGGGCCGAGGCAGCTGAAGCTTTCTTT
.,TRBV30,TRBJ2-7,TRBD2,CAWSVPSGGAGYEQYF,TGTGCCTGGAGTGTTCCTAGCGGGGGGGCCGGATACGAGCAGTACTTC